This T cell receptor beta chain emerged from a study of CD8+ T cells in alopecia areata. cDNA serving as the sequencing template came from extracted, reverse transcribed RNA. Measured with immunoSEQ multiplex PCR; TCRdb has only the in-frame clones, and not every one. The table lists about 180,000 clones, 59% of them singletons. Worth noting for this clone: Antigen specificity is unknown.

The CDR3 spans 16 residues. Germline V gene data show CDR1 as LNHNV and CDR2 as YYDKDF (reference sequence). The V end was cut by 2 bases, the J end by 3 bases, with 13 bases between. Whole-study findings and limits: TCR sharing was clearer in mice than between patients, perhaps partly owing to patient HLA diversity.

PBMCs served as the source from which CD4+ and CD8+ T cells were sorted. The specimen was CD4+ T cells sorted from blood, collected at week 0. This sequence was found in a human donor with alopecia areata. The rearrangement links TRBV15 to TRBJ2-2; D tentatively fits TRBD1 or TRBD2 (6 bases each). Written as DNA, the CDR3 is TGTGCCACCAGCAGAACACAGGGAGGCGACACCGGGGAGCTGTTTTTT. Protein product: CATSRTQGGDTGELFF.